The clone carrying this T cell receptor (beta chain) was detected only a few times. Its target is unknown. These data belong to a study of T cells after yellow fever vaccination. The CDR3 spans 12 residues. The germline V and J ends were trimmed by 0 bases and 9 bases, with 9 bases remaining between them. Germline assignment: CDR1 LNHNV and CDR2 YYDKDF (reference sequence). Findings and caveats of the study: It was a small share of clonotypes that appeared in both CD4 and CD8 compartments. Re-detected after boosting: most primary clones, 96% of CD4 and roughly 90% of CD8. Compared with primary, the secondary response was weaker and peaked at day 5, not 15.

One entry per CDR3 protein results from TCRdb running MiXCR on the 5' RACE reads. The table records about 340,000 distinct CDR3 sequences, about 12% of them present only once. The clonotype comes from a man aged 18 to 29 who received the YFV17D yellow fever vaccine. Source: CD4+ T cells sorted from PBMCs, taken 15 days after the yellow fever booster vaccination. The chain recombines TRBV15 with TRBJ2-7; the D is unclear. The CDR3 loop is CATSRDFAGQYV. Written as DNA, the CDR3 is TGTGCCACCAGCAGAGATTTTGCAGGGCAGTACGTC.